The source of this TCR beta chain is a study of blood T cell repertoires in COVID-19. Study-wide background: There were acute and convalescent COVID-19 samples, and they came from the United States, Italy and Spain. T cells, B-cell-depleted T cells, or PBMCs provided the cDNA or gDNA that served as material.

Sequencing was performed with immunoSEQ multiplex PCR; in TCRdb, only in-frame clones are kept and a portion is missing. The data show approximately 200,000 clones, approximately 88% seen once. This clone was observed a single time. Germline is not matched at one junction end, which may reflect a read error. The receptor was derived from a woman in her 30s with acute or convalescent COVID-19. The sequenced sample was peripheral blood.

The CDR3 reads CASSLPGRSGVGF. CDR3 sequence (DNA): TGTGCCAGCAGTTTGCCGGGACGGTCGGGGGTGGGATTT. J is TRBJ1-1 and V is TRBV12-3 or TRBV12-4; tentatively, D is TRBD1 (5 bases). This CDR3 region has 13 residues.